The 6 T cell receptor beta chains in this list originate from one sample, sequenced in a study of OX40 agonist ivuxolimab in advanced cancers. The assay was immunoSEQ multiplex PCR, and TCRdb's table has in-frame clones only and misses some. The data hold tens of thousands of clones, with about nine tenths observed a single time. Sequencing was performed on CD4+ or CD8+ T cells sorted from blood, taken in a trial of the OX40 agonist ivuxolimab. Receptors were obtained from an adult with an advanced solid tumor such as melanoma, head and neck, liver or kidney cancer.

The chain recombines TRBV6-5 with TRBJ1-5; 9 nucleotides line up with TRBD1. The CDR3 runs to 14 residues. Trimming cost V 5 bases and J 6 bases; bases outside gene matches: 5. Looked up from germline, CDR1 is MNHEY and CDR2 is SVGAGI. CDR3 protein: CASSRTGESQPQHF. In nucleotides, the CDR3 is TGTGCCAGCAGTAGGACAGGGGAGAGTCAGCCCCAGCATTTT.

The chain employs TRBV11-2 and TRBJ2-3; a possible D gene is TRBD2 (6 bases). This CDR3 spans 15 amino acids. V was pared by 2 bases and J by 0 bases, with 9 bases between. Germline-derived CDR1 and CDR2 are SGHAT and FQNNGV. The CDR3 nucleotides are TGTGCCAGCAGCTTAATGCGGGGTAGCACAGATACGCAGTATTTT. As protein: CASSLMRGSTDTQYF.

The CDR3 bases are TGTGCCAGCAGCCACGGGACAGTCTACGAGCAGTACTTC. Its protein is CASSHGTVYEQYF. This chain connects TRBV7-2 to TRBJ2-7; 7 bases are shared with TRBD1. Trimming cost V 5 bases and J 3 bases; bases outside gene matches: 4. The CDR3 covers 13 residues. Per the germline V gene, CDR1 is SGHTA and CDR2 is FQGNSA.

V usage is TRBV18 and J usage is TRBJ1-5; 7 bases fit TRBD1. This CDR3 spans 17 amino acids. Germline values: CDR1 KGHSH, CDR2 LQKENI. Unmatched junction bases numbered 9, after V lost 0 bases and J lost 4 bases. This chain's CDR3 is CASSPPGGGNGNQPQHF. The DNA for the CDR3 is TGTGCCAGCTCACCACCGGGAGGGGGCAATGGAAATCAGCCCCAGCATTTT.

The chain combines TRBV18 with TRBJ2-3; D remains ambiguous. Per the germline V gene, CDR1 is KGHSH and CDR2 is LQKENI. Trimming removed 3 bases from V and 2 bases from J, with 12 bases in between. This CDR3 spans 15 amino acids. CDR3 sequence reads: CASSPLLRSTDTQYF. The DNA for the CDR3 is TGTGCCAGCTCACCCCTTTTGCGATCCACAGATACGCAGTATTTT.

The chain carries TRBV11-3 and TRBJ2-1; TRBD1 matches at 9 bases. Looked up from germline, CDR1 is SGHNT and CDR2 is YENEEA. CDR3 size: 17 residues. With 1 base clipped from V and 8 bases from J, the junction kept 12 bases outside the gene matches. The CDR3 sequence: CASSLGRGDRVVHEQFF. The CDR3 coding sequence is TGTGCCAGCAGCTTAGGGAGGGGGGACAGGGTTGTACATGAGCAGTTCTTC.